The sequence of this T cell receptor (beta chain) was determined in a study of shared clonotypes between healthy human individuals. Per the original methods: ImmunoSEQ yielded junction-only sequences lacking quality scores, so filtering differed. Here immunoSEQ multiplex PCR was the method, and the copy in TCRdb shows in-frame clones only, minus some. V and J calls plus clone size are reproduced from that table; the DNA served to infer D and trimming. The profile shows under 150,000 clones, more than 65% of them singletons. Sequenced input: memory CD8+ T cells sorted from blood. Indicated subset: CD45RO+ cells pooled with CCR7-negative TemRA cells. The TCR comes from a woman in her twenties or thirties in good health.

The DNA for the CDR3 is TGTGCCAGCAGACCGACCGGGACTAGCGGGAGGGGCCCTCGGGAGCAGTACTTC. It encodes CASRPTGTSGRGPREQYF. The chain joins TRBV11-2 to TRBJ2-7; 16 nucleotides agree with TRBD2. The ends lost 6 bases at V and 7 bases at J; junction bases unmatched: 15. There are 18 residues in the CDR3. Germline CDR1 SGHAT, CDR2 FQNNGV.